The T cell receptor beta chain under discussion was sequenced for a study of regulatory dendritic cells for organ transplantation. Deletions cut 5 bases from V and 2 bases from J, with 20 bases between. This CDR3 is 17 amino acids long. Germline V CDR1 and CDR2: SEHNR, FQNEAQ (reference sequence). The study, taken as a whole, reports: Mature dendritic cells appeared to drive more memory CD8+ clonal expansion than regulatory ones.

Sorted subsets were CFSE-labeled and cultured roughly 5 days with allogeneic dendritic cells. Measured with immunoSEQ multiplex PCR; TCRdb has only the in-frame clones, and not every one. The sample includes roughly 20,000 clones, approximately 85% of them seen just once. As for this clone: Its antigen is unidentified.

The chain has TRBV7-9 and TRBJ2-3; D possibly uses TRBD1 or TRBD2 (5 bases each). Sequenced sample: naive CD4+ T cells from blood cultured with regulatory dendritic cells. Noted subset: CD45RA+ naive T cells. The clonotype was recovered from a human donor in good health. The CDR3 region is CASSHGDGPRPTDTQYF. The CDR3 DNA reads TGTGCCAGCAGCCACGGGGACGGACCGCGCCCCACAGATACGCAGTATTTT.